Presented here are 17 T cell receptor beta chains from one specimen sequenced in a study of blood T cells in healthy people across ages (dated by TCRdb to about 2015). The method was 5' RACE. TCRdb records Illumina HiSeq 2500 as the sequencer. The second PCR ran for about 6 to 12 cycles and used a J-beta primer mix along with a sample-barcoded 5' primer. TCRdb reprocessed the public reads (quality trimming at Q25 with fastp, clone calling with MiXCR) and kept in-frame beta chains. For every CDR3 protein sequence, its rows merge into one entry that carries the most common genes and DNA. Recorded for this sample are 1.2 million to 1.5 million distinct CDR3 sequences; roughly 60% of them occurred a single time. The top ten hold 5% to 7% of the sample. Sequencing input: blood. All receptors come from a man between 18 and 29 years old in good health.

The sample holds a few counts of this clonotype. The J gene is TRBJ2-7, the V gene TRBV5-5, with 9 positions matching TRBD2. V was pared by 1 base and J by 1 base, with 3 bases of the junction left unmatched. The CDR3 has 15 amino acids. Germline loops: CDR1 SGHKS, CDR2 YYEKEE (reference sequence). CDR3 in amino acids: CASSLPSGISYEQYF. DNA of the CDR3: TGTGCCAGCAGCTTGCCTAGCGGGATTTCCTACGAGCAGTACTTC.

The rearrangement uses TRBV15 and TRBJ1-2; maybe TRBD1 (5 bases). V gave up 1 base and J gave up 2 bases, with 5 bases separating them. The CDR3 spans 13 residues. Per germline, CDR1 LNHNV and CDR2 YYDKDF (reference sequence). CDR3 in amino acids: CATSRGQNYGYTF. Written as DNA, the CDR3 is TGTGCCACCAGCAGAGGACAGAACTATGGCTACACCTTC.

On this clonotype: A clone one base away is much larger, so this may be a read error. V gene TRBV9 combines with J gene TRBJ1-2; possibly TRBD1 for D (6 bases). Trimming shortened V by 2 bases and J by 7 bases, and 21 bases separated the two germline ends. This CDR3 is built from 16 residues. CDR1 and CDR2 from the germline V gene are SGDLS and YYNGEE. The CDR3 protein is CASSVGSVGAASGYTF. CDR3 nucleotides: TGTGCCAGCAGCGTCGGGTCAGTGGGGGCGGCGAGTGGCTACACCTTC.

The genes are TRBV4-1 and TRBJ1-3; the match to TRBD1 covers 7 bases. The trim removed 3 bases at V and 3 bases at J, leaving 11 bases unmatched. This CDR3 comprises 17 residues. Per germline, CDR1 MGHRA and CDR2 YSYEKL. CDR3 sequence: CASSHPSGQFFGNTIYF. CDR3 sequence (DNA): TGCGCCAGCAGCCATCCTTCGGGACAGTTCTTTGGAAACACCATATATTTT.

The chain combines TRBV25-1 with TRBJ1-4; tentative D call: TRBD1 (6 bases). Per the germline V gene, CDR1 is MGHDK and CDR2 is SYGVNS. The CDR3 extends over 19 amino acids. V was trimmed by 4 bases and J by 0 bases, leaving 21 bases between them. The CDR3 loop is CASSVLGADRPPTNEKLFF. The CDR3 coding sequence is TGTGCCAGCAGTGTCCTTGGGGCAGACAGGCCCCCAACTAATGAAAAACTGTTTTTT.

V and J are TRBV18 and TRBJ2-6, with D tentatively TRBD1 or TRBD2 (5 bases each). With 3 bases removed from V and 0 bases from J, the gap between germline ends came to 15 bases. The CDR3 length is 18 residues. Germline lookup yields CDR1 KGHSH and CDR2 LQKENI. The CDR3 here is CASSPPPGAVSGANVLTF. CDR3 in DNA: TGTGCCAGCTCACCGCCGCCCGGGGCGGTCTCTGGGGCCAACGTCCTGACTTTC.

The rearrangement links TRBV7-2 to TRBJ1-2, with D uncertain. Trimming removed 5 bases from V and 7 bases from J, with 14 bases in between. CDR3 length equals 13 residues. CDR1 is SGHTA and CDR2 is FQGNSA in the germline V gene. This CDR3 reads CASSPFRFGGYTF. The CDR3 DNA reads TGTGCCAGCAGCCCGTTTAGATTTGGTGGCTACACCTTC.

The V gene is TRBV27, the J gene TRBJ1-2, with D maybe TRBD1 (6 bases). The germline CDR1 and CDR2 sequences are MNHEY and SMNVEV (reference sequence). This CDR3 has 14 residues. V dropped 6 bases and J dropped 4 bases, with 15 bases sitting between them. CDR3 DNA: TGTGCCAGCAGCCCCCAGACAGGCTTCTATGGCTACACCTTC. This sequence encodes CASSPQTGFYGYTF.

This clonotype was counted between two and nine times. The gene calls are TRBV29-1 and TRBJ2-7, with D unclear. V shed 1 base and J shed 4 bases, with 8 bases lying between them. CDR1 and CDR2 (germline): SQVTM, ANQGSEA. This CDR3 spans 12 amino acids. The CDR3 DNA reads TGCAGCGTTGAAGGCAGCCAGTACGAGCAGTACTTC. It is translated as CSVEGSQYEQYF.

The chain has TRBV27 and TRBJ1-2; TRBD1 might be the D (5 bases). The CDR3 spans 16 residues. The V gene lost 0 bases and the J gene lost 1 base, with 12 bases spanning the gap. CDR1 and CDR2 (germline): MNHEY, SMNVEV (reference sequence). The CDR3 reads CASSLSGGGLNYGYTF. Written as DNA, the CDR3 is TGTGCCAGCAGTTTATCGGGGGGGGGTCTTAACTATGGCTACACCTTC.

In this sample, this clonotype turned up a few times. The rearrangement joins TRBV12-3 or TRBV12-4 to TRBJ2-1; maybe TRBD2 (6 bases). This CDR3 is 15 amino acids long. V lost 4 bases to trimming and J lost 9 bases, with 19 bases between them. The CDR3 DNA reads as TGTGCCAGCAGTTCCCTAGCGAATAGCGAGGGTGAGCAGTTCTTC. Its translation: CASSSLANSEGEQFF.

The gene calls are TRBV6-5 and TRBJ1-2; perhaps TRBD1 as D (6 bases). Trimming shortened V by 3 bases and J by 6 bases, and 14 bases separated the two germline ends. Germline V gives CDR1 MNHEY, CDR2 SVGAGI. CDR3 length: 14 residues. The CDR3 bases are TGTGCCAGCAGTTATAGTCGGGGGGCTCATGGCTACACCTTC. Encoded protein: CASSYSRGAHGYTF.

This clonotype was seen more than once but under ten times. This chain joins TRBV29-1 and TRBJ2-2, with unresolved D. The V end was cut by 4 bases, the J end by 7 bases, with 16 bases between. Germline loops: CDR1 SQVTM, CDR2 ANQGSEA. This CDR3 is 14 amino acids long. The CDR3: CSVASSESSGELFF. CDR3 DNA sequence: TGCAGCGTTGCGTCATCTGAATCAAGCGGGGAGCTGTTTTTT.

J is TRBJ1-1 and V is TRBV20-1, with a tentative D call TRBD1 (6 bases). V shed 6 bases and J shed 8 bases, with 22 bases lying between them. The CDR3 contains 14 residues. Per germline, CDR1 DFQATT and CDR2 SNEGSKA (reference sequence). The CDR3 reads CSARGGGGAEEAFF. CDR3 in DNA: TGCAGTGCCCGAGGAGGGGGGGGAGCTGAAGAAGCTTTCTTT.

V usage is TRBV29-1 and J usage is TRBJ1-4; D gene uncertain. In germline, CDR1 is SQVTM, CDR2 ANQGSEA. There are 10 residues in the CDR3. V lost 5 bases and J lost 4, with 2 bases in between. The CDR3 loop is CSVFNEKLFF. The DNA for the CDR3 is TGCAGCGTTTTTAATGAAAAACTGTTTTTT.

This clonotype was detected only once. V usage is TRBV7-9 and J usage is TRBJ1-1; 8 nucleotides match TRBD1. Looked up from germline, CDR1 is SEHNR and CDR2 is FQNEAQ (reference sequence). V lost 5 bases to trimming and J lost 1 base; unmatched junction nucleotides: 12. The CDR3 sequence is 17 residues long. CDR3: CASSDPNSDRGNTEAFF. DNA for the CDR3: TGTGCCAGCAGCGATCCAAACTCCGACAGGGGGAACACTGAAGCTTTCTTT.

The genes are TRBV19 and TRBJ2-3, with a possible D match to TRBD2 (7 bases). CDR1 is LNHDA and CDR2 is SQIVND in the germline V gene (reference sequence). V was pared by 3 bases and J by 4 bases, with 11 bases between. This CDR3 has 14 residues. CDR3 loop: CASSMTGGADTQYF. For the CDR3, the DNA is TGTGCCAGTAGTATGACGGGGGGCGCAGATACGCAGTATTTT.